These 4 T cell receptor beta chains were all obtained from the same sample, sequenced in a study of blood T cell repertoires in COVID-19. Sequenced by immunoSEQ multiplex PCR; TCRdb stores in-frame clones only, minus some. This table holds about 220,000 clones, approximately 92% found once. The sample consisted of PBMCs or T cells enriched from blood (not recorded which). These TCRs come from a woman in her late teens or twenties in a cohort exposed to, infected with or recovered from COVID-19 (not recorded which).

This sequence joins TRBV18 and TRBJ1-2, with a weak D call TRBD1 (6 bases). The V gene lost 4 bases and the J gene lost 0 bases, with 12 bases spanning the gap. Per the germline V gene, CDR1 is KGHSH and CDR2 is LQKENI. The length of the CDR3 is 15 residues. Here the CDR3 DNA reads TGTGCCAGCTCACTCCCTGGGACACCTAACTATGGCTACACCTTC. Translating gives CASSLPGTPNYGYTF.

The chain joins TRBV10-3 to TRBJ1-2, with TRBD1 matching 7 bases. Germline V gene sequence: CDR1 ENHRY, CDR2 SYGVKD. The CDR3 runs to 13 residues. The V and J ends lost 10 bases and 7 bases, in that order; junction bases with no gene match: 12. The CDR3 sequence is CATKGLGGGGYTF. Written as DNA, the CDR3 is TGTGCCACCAAAGGGCTAGGGGGCGGTGGCTACACCTTC.

J is TRBJ2-2 and V is TRBV9, with 13 bases aligning to TRBD2. In germline, CDR1 is SGDLS, CDR2 YYNGEE. This CDR3 has 16 amino acids. The V gene end was trimmed by 3 bases and the J gene end by 7 bases; junction bases not matched to a gene: 6. In DNA form, the CDR3 reads TGTGCCAGCAGCGCAGGACTAGCGGGAGTGATCGGGGAGCTGTTTTTT. This sequence encodes CASSAGLAGVIGELFF.

This clone was observed a few times. The chain combines TRBV11-3 with TRBJ2-7; 8 bases fit TRBD1. The CDR3 runs to 15 residues. The germline V gene has CDR1 SGHNT and CDR2 YENEEA. V gave up 1 base and J gave up 4 bases; unmatched junction bases: 6. The CDR3 nucleotides are TGTGCCAGCAGCTTAGCCCCGACAGGGGATTACGAGCAGTACTTC. This gives the protein CASSLAPTGDYEQYF.